This T cell receptor beta chain was obtained from a study of radiotherapy plus CTLA-4 blockade in lung cancer. Study as a whole: Objective responses emerged in around a sixth of patients, and 30% to 40% attained disease control.

The CDR3 is 16 amino acids. Focal radiation with ipilimumab CTLA-4 blockade was given to patients with chemo-refractory metastatic non-small-cell lung cancer. As concerns this clone: What it recognizes is unknown.

Study-wide results and caveats: Radiotherapy with ipilimumab was followed by blood expansion of tumor-derived clones. The authors reported that early blood T cell clone dynamics, with interferon-beta, best predicted response.

The repertoire was sequenced with immunoSEQ multiplex PCR; TCRdb's copy has only in-frame clones and lacks some. The data contain tens of thousands of clones, about 79% of them seen just once; the ten biggest clones take up 3.5% to 4.5%. The receptor was derived from a human donor with non-small cell lung cancer who had a partial response to radiotherapy plus ipilimumab. Some clones in this sample may be carry-over from other donors' samples. This rearrangement joins TRBV21-1 to TRBJ2-3; the DNA was not used to check the table's D call, TRBD1. TRBV21-1 is termed a pseudogene. Sequencing used peripheral blood, obtained from a patient treated with radiotherapy plus ipilimumab. This CDR3 is CASSRPGTGPTDTQYF. Written as DNA, the CDR3 is TGTGCCAGCAGCAGGCCCGGGACAGGGCCAACAGATACGCAGTATTTT.